A single sample gave rise to the 13 T cell receptor beta chains below, sequenced in a study of T cell responses to AZD1222 COVID-19 vaccine. Measured with immunoSEQ multiplex PCR; TCRdb has only the in-frame clones, and not every one. The repertoire holds 130,000 to 150,000 clones, around 88% seen once, with more than 2% in the top ten. The source material was peripheral blood, sampled on day 0 of AZD1222 vaccination. These receptors were collected from an adult in good health.

V usage is TRBV7-2 and J usage is TRBJ2-7; D remains ambiguous. Germline assignment: CDR1 SGHTA and CDR2 FQGNSA. The V end lost 5 bases, the J end lost 0 bases, and 11 bases lay between the germline ends. This CDR3 region has 14 residues. As DNA, the CDR3 is TGTGCCAGCAGCATTGGCCAGAGCTCCTACGAGCAGTACTTC. Its protein product is CASSIGQSSYEQYF.

The rearrangement joins TRBV7-6 to TRBJ2-6, with D perhaps TRBD1 (5 bases). V lost 5 bases and J 2 bases, leaving 10 bases between the germline ends. The CDR3 spans 15 residues. Germline CDR1 SGHVS, CDR2 FNYEAQ. CDR3 bases: TGTGCCAGCAGCGTAGGGGTCGCTGGGGCCAACGTCCTGACTTTC. It translates to CASSVGVAGANVLTF.

J is TRBJ2-2 and V is TRBV7-3; D ambiguous. The germline V and J ends were trimmed by 9 bases and 7 bases, with 15 bases remaining between them. This CDR3 has 13 residues. CDR1 and CDR2 (germline): SGHTA, FQGTGA. The CDR3 loop is CASSIQPSGELFF. CDR3 DNA sequence: TGTGCCAGTTCAATCCAGCCCAGCGGGGAGCTGTTTTTT.

The chain joins TRBV18 to TRBJ1-1, with D unresolved. There are 16 residues in the CDR3. Germline loops: CDR1 KGHSH, CDR2 LQKENI. The V and J ends lost 1 base and 2 bases respectively, with 14 bases between them. The CDR3 sequence is CASSPLKGGSNTEAFF. The CDR3 DNA reads TGTGCCAGCTCACCACTTAAGGGCGGAAGTAACACTGAAGCTTTCTTT.

This clone was seen more than once but under ten times. This same CDR3 is encoded by further DNA sequences in the sample. This sequence joins TRBV9 and TRBJ1-3; D call uncertain. The CDR3 totals 13 residues. Trimming pared 0 bases from V and 1 base from J, leaving 2 bases between. Germline-derived CDR1 and CDR2 are SGDLS and YYNGEE. The CDR3 region is CASSVASGNTIYF. CDR3 in DNA: TGTGCCAGCAGCGTAGCTTCTGGAAACACCATATATTTT.

This clone has a single count. The genes are TRBV6-5 and TRBJ2-2, with a tentative D call TRBD1 (6 bases). Germline assignment: CDR1 MNHEY and CDR2 SVGAGI. This CDR3 has 13 amino acids. Trimming stripped 8 bases from V and 6 bases from J, with 13 bases between. The CDR3 loop is CASGYRDAGELFF. The CDR3 DNA sequence: TGTGCCAGCGGGTACAGGGATGCCGGGGAGCTGTTTTTT.

V is TRBV27 and J is TRBJ1-1; 7 bases line up with TRBD1. V lost 4 bases to trimming and J lost 4 bases; unmatched junction nucleotides: 3. The CDR3 loop spans 13 amino acids. The germline CDR1 and CDR2 sequences are MNHEY and SMNVEV (reference sequence). In DNA, the CDR3 is TGTGCCAGCAGTTCCAGGGGGAGCACTGAAGCTTTCTTT. The encoded protein is CASSSRGSTEAFF.

The chain combines TRBV5-1 with TRBJ2-1; TRBD2 aligns across 12 bases. This CDR3 has 17 residues. V lost 0 bases to trimming and J lost 1 base; unmatched junction nucleotides: 2. Germline values: CDR1 SGHRS, CDR2 YFSETQ. The CDR3 sequence is CASSLVLAGGSYNEQFF. The CDR3 DNA follows: TGCGCCAGCAGCTTGGTACTAGCGGGAGGTTCCTACAATGAGCAGTTCTTC.

This clone appeared once. J is TRBJ1-1 and V is TRBV7-9; D gene ambiguous. Germline assignment: CDR1 SEHNR and CDR2 FQNEAQ (reference sequence). The CDR3 contains 15 residues. Deletions cut 0 bases from V and 1 base from J, with 9 bases between. Written as DNA, the CDR3 is TGTGCCAGCAGCTTAGCGGTGTGGGAGAACACTGAAGCTTTCTTT. It codes for CASSLAVWENTEAFF.

V usage is TRBV5-6 and J usage is TRBJ1-1, with 7 bases identical to TRBD1. Germline loops: CDR1 SGHDT, CDR2 YYEEEE. Trimming at V came to 2 bases and at J to 5 bases, leaving 6 bases not matched to a gene. This CDR3 region has 14 residues. The CDR3 DNA sequence: TGTGCCAGCAGCTTTACAGGGGCCGGGACTGAAGCTTTCTTT. Translated, it gives CASSFTGAGTEAFF.

V is TRBV4-3 and J is TRBJ1-5; D ambiguous. CDR1 is LGHNA and CDR2 is YSLEER in the germline V gene. The CDR3 contains 13 residues. The V and J ends lost 0 bases and 7 bases respectively, with 7 bases between them. The CDR3 sequence is CASSQERYQPQHF. Here the CDR3 DNA reads TGCGCCAGCAGCCAAGAGAGGTACCAGCCCCAGCATTTT.

Turning to this clone: Other DNA sequences in the sample encode the same CDR3. The rearrangement joins TRBV7-2 to TRBJ2-7; 7 positions match TRBD2. Germline values: CDR1 SGHTA, CDR2 FQGNSA. Germline trimming cut 0 bases from V and 1 base from J; bases unmatched to any gene: 3. The CDR3 runs to 15 residues. The DNA for the CDR3 is TGTGCCAGCAGCTTAGCGGGCGGGAGTTCCTACGAGCAGTACTTC. It translates to CASSLAGGSSYEQYF.

On this clone: A clone one base away is much larger, so this may be a read error. V gene TRBV6-2 or TRBV6-3 combines with J gene TRBJ1-5; 7 nucleotides match TRBD1. J was trimmed by 0 bases and V by 5 bases; bases with no gene match: 1. This CDR3 spans 14 amino acids. The germline CDR1 and CDR2 sequences are MNHEY and SVGEGT. CDR3 in amino acids: CASSHRGSNQPQHF. CDR3 coding DNA: TGTGCCAGCAGTCACAGGGGTAGCAATCAGCCCCAGCATTTT.